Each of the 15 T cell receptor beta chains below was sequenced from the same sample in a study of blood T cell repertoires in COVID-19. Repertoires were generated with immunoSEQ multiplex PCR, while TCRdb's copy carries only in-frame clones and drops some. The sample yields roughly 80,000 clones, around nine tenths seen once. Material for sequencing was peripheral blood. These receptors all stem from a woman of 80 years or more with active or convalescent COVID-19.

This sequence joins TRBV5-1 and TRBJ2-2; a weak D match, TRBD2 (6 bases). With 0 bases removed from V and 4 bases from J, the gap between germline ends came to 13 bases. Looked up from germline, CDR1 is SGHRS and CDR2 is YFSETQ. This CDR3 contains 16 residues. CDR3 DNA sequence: TGCGCCAGCAGCTTGGCCGGGGCGGGAAGCACCGGGGAGCTGTTTTTT. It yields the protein CASSLAGAGSTGELFF.

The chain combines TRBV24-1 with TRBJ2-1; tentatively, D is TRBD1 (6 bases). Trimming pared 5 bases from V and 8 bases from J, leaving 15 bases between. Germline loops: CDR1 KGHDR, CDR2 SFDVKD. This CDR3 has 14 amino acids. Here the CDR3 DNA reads TGTGCCACCAGTGCCGCGGGTGGGGGCGATGAGCAGTTCTTC. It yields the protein CATSAAGGGDEQFF.

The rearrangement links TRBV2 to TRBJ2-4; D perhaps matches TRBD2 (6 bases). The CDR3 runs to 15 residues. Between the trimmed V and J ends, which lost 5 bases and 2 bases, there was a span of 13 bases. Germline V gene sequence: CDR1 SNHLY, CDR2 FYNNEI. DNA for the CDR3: TGTGCCAGCAGTCGGGGGAGAGACTCCAAAAACATTCAGTACTTC. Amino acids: CASSRGRDSKNIQYF.

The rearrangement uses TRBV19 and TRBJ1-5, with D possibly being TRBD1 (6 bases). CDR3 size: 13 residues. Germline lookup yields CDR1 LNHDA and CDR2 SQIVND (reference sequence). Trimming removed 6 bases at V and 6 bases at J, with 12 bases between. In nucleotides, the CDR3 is TGTGCCAGTAGGGTACAGGGAAGTCAGCCCCAGCATTTT. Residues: CASRVQGSQPQHF.

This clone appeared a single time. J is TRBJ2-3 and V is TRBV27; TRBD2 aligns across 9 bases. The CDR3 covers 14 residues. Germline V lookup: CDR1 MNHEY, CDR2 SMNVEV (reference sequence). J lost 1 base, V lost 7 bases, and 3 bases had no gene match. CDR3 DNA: TGTGCCAGCAACCGACTAGCGGGCACAGATACGCAGTATTTT. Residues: CASNRLAGTDTQYF.

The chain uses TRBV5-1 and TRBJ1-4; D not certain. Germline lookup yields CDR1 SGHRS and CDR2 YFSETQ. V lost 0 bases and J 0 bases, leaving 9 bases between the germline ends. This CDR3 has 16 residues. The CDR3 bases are TGCGCCAGCAGCTTGGACAGCCCCGCAACTAATGAAAAACTGTTTTTT. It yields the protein CASSLDSPATNEKLFF. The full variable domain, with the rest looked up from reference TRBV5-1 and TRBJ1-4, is KAGVTQTPRYLIKTRGQQVTLSCSPISGHRSVSWYQQTPGQGLQFLFEYFSETQRNKGNFPGRFSGRQFSNSRSEMNVSTLELGDSALYLCASSLDSPATNEKLFFGSGTQLSVL.

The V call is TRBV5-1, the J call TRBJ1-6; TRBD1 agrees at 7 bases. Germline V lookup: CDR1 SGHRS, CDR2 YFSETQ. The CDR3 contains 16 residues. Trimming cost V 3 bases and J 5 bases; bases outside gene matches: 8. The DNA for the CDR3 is TGCGCCAGCAGCTGGACGGGGACAGAGCATAATTCACCCCTCCACTTT. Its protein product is CASSWTGTEHNSPLHF.

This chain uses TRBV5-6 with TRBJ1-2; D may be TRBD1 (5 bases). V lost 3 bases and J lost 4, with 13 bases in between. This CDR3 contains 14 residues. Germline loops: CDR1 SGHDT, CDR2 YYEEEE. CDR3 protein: CASSSQGNVYGYTF. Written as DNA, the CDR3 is TGTGCCAGCAGCTCCCAGGGAAATGTCTATGGCTACACCTTC.

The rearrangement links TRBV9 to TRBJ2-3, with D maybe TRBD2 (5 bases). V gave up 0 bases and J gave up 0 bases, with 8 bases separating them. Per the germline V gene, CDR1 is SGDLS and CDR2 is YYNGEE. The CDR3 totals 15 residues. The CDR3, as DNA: TGTGCCAGCAGCGTAGCCGGGATGAGCACAGATACGCAGTATTTT. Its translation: CASSVAGMSTDTQYF.

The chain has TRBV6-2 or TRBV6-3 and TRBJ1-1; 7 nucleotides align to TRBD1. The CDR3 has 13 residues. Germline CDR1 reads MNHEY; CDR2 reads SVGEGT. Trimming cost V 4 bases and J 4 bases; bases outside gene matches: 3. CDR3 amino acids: CASSSRGFTEAFF. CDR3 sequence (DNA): TGTGCCAGCAGTTCCAGGGGGTTCACTGAAGCTTTCTTT.

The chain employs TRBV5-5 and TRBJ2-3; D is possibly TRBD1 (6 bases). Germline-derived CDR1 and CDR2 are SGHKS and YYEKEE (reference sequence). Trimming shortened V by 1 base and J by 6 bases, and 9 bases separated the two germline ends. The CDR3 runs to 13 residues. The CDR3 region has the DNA TGTGCCAGCAGCTTGATGAGGGGGGATACGCAGTATTTT. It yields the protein CASSLMRGDTQYF.

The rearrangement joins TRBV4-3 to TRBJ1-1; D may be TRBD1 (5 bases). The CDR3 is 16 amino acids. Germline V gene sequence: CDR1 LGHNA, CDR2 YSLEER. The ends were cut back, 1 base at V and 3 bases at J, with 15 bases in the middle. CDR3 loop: CASSQVGGRGYTEAFF. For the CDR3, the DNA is TGCGCCAGCAGCCAAGTTGGAGGCCGGGGGTACACTGAAGCTTTCTTT.

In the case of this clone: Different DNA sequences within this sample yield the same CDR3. In DNA, the CDR3 is TGTGCCAGCAGCGTAGGACAGGGCGCCACAGATACGCAGTATTTT. This sequence encodes CASSVGQGATDTQYF. The gene calls are TRBV9 and TRBJ2-3, with 7 nucleotides matching TRBD1. This CDR3 is built from 15 residues. J was trimmed by 2 bases and V by 0 bases; bases with no gene match: 3. Germline values: CDR1 SGDLS, CDR2 YYNGEE.

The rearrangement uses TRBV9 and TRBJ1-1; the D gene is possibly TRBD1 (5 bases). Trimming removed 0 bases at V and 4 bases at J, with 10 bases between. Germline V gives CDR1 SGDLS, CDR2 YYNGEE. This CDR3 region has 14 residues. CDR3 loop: CASSVAGQGTEAFF. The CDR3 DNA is TGTGCCAGCAGCGTAGCAGGGCAGGGCACTGAAGCTTTCTTT. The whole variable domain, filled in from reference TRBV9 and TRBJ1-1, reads DSGVTQTPKHLITATGQRVTLRCSPRSGDLSVYWYQQSLDQGLQFLIQYYNGEERAKGNILERFSAQQFPDLHSELNLSSLELGDSALYFCASSVAGQGTEAFFGQGTRLTVV.

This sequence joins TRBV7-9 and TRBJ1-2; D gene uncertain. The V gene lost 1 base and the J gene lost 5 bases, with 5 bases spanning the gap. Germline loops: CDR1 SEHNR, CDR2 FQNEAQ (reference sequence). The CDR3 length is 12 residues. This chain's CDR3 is CASSLVMYGYTF. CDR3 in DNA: TGTGCCAGCAGCTTAGTTATGTATGGCTACACCTTC. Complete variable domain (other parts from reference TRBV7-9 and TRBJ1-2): DTGVSQNPRHKITKRGQNVTFRCDPISEHNRLYWYRQTLGQGPEFLTYFQNEAQLEKSRLLSDRFSAERPKGSFSTLEIQRTEQGDSAMYLCASSLVMYGYTFGSGTRLTVV.